Listed below are T cell receptor beta chains from one sample, sequenced in a study of human T cells and chemical hapten exposure. TCRdb used MiXCR to reprocess the RACE reads, holding one entry per CDR3 protein. The sample has 35,000 to 40,000 distinct CDR3 sequences, over 9.5% seen once. Here the sequenced sample was whole blood, taken in connection with sensitization to the hapten diphenylcyclopropenone (DPC). Receptors were obtained from a young man with alopecia areata. Some clones in this sample may be carry-over from other donors' samples. Each CDR3 is given with its conserved first and last residue. A D gene is named only where the DNA matches it firmly. Expanded clones get a size class; other rows say once, few or many, or leave the size out.

d_gene	v_gene	j_gene	abundance	CDR3aa	CDR3nt
NA	TRBV6-2/TRBV6-3	TRBJ2-1	NA	CASSYPINEQFF	TGTGCCAGCAGTTACCCCATTAATGAGCAGTTCTTC
TRBD2	TRBV4-3	TRBJ2-3	many	CASSQETIAGGFTDTQYF	TGCGCCAGCAGCCAAGAGACTATAGCGGGAGGGTTCACAGATACGCAGTATTTT
NA	TRBV9	TRBJ2-5	NA	CASSVMGGRNQETQYF	TGTGCCAGCAGCGTTATGGGGGGCCGGAACCAAGAGACCCAGTACTTC
TRBD1	TRBV5-4	TRBJ2-1	many	CASSLGGQVSYNEQFF	TGTGCCAGCAGCTTGGGGGGACAGGTCTCCTACAATGAGCAGTTCTTC
TRBD1	TRBV11-3	TRBJ1-1	few	CASSVQGEAFF	TGTGCCAGCAGCGTACAGGGGGAAGCTTTCTTT
TRBD2	TRBV12-3/TRBV12-4	TRBJ2-1	few	CASSVAGRPLFSYNEQFF	TGTGCCAGCAGCGTAGCGGGGAGACCCCTCTTTAGTTACAATGAGCAGTTCTTC
TRBD2	TRBV5-1	TRBJ2-3	NA	CASSYSGGDTDTQYF	TGCGCCAGCAGCTATAGCGGGGGAGACACAGATACGCAGTATTTT
NA	TRBV6-2/TRBV6-3	TRBJ2-7	NA	CASSYLGTLSYEQYF	TGTGCCAGCAGTTATTTGGGGACCCTCTCCTACGAGCAGTACTTC
NA	TRBV19	TRBJ2-7	few	CASSIASRGRDEQYF	TGTGCCAGTAGTATAGCGTCCAGGGGAAGGGACGAGCAGTACTTC
TRBD1	TRBV4-3	TRBJ2-3	few	CASSQQGATDTQYF	TGCGCCAGCAGCCAACAGGGGGCCACAGATACGCAGTATTTT
TRBD1	TRBV27	TRBJ1-6	many	CASSLKGDRSSYNSPLHF	TGTGCCAGCAGTTTAAAGGGGGACAGGAGCTCCTATAATTCACCCCTCCACTTT
NA	TRBV11-2	TRBJ1-2	NA	CASSLEFWGLLF	TGTGCCAGCAGCTTAGAATTTTGGGGCCTCCTCTTC
TRBD1	TRBV5-1	TRBJ2-2	once	CASSLGGASGELFF	TGCGCCAGCAGCTTAGGGGGCGCATCCGGGGAGCTGTTTTTT
NA	TRBV7-2	TRBJ1-1	many	CASSLDRANTEAFF	TGTGCCAGCAGCTTAGACAGGGCGAACACTGAAGCTTTCTTT
TRBD1	TRBV5-1	TRBJ2-5	few	CASSRPGQGRETQYF	TGCGCCAGCAGCCGACCGGGACAGGGAAGAGAGACCCAGTACTTC
NA	TRBV18	TRBJ2-5	many	CASSPGRWEETQYF	TGTGCCAGCTCACCCGGTCGGTGGGAAGAGACCCAGTACTTC
NA	TRBV3-1	TRBJ1-2	NA	CASSQEVGTRNYGYTF	TGTGCCAGCAGCCAAGAAGTCGGAACGCGAAACTATGGCTACACCTTC
NA	TRBV12-3/TRBV12-4	TRBJ1-5	many	CASSHPGNQPQHF	TGTGCCAGCAGCCATCCCGGGAATCAGCCCCAGCATTTT
TRBD1	TRBV5-1	TRBJ1-2	many	CASSLDAGTGEGYTF	TGCGCCAGCAGCTTGGACGCTGGGACAGGGGAAGGCTACACCTTC
TRBD1	TRBV14	TRBJ1-2	many	CASSQDRTGTSTYTF	TGTGCCAGCAGCCAAGACCGGACAGGGACATCTACCTACACCTTC
NA	TRBV18	TRBJ2-1	few	CASSPTKGGRTSWNSYNEQFF	TGTGCCAGCTCACCCACAAAAGGCGGCAGAACTAGCTGGAACTCCTACAATGAGCAGTTCTTC
NA	TRBV28	TRBJ1-1	many	CASSPGALNTEAFF	TGTGCCAGCAGCCCTGGGGCATTGAACACTGAAGCTTTCTTT
NA	TRBV7-3	TRBJ2-3	many	CASSLRGSSTTQYF	TGTGCCAGCAGCTTACGGGGTAGTTCAACTACGCAGTATTTT
NA	TRBV6-1	TRBJ2-5	many	CASSEDWRLPIQETQYF	TGTGCCAGCAGTGAAGACTGGAGGCTGCCTATCCAAGAGACCCAGTACTTC
TRBD1	TRBV28	TRBJ2-3	NA	CASGRQGVDTQYF	TGTGCCAGCGGGAGACAGGGGGTAGATACGCAGTATTTT